This entry is about one T cell receptor beta chain. As yet, its antigen is unknown. The PCR employed 60 Vbeta primers together with 13 Jbeta primers. Assay used: immunoSEQ multiplex PCR; TCRdb lists only in-frame clones, some missing. The sample contains about 160,000 clones, about four fifths of which appear only once. The donors were healthy bone marrow donors. These data belong to a study of cytomegalovirus exposure and HLA in healthy donors. Looking at the study overall: Earlier results showed 117 million unique TCR beta sequences derived from roughly 200 million T cells.

Study conclusions and caveats: It was likely that a cluster of highly shared sequence variants was a sequencing artifact. From TCR beta sequences, most subjects' HLA-A and HLA-B alleles were reportedly predicted accurately.

The source is a woman aged 45 to 65 in good health and CMV-seronegative. The sample comprised PBMCs.

CDR3 loop: CASWGDRGRITEAFF. The CDR3 DNA sequence: TGTGCCAGCTGGGGGGACAGGGGACGAATCACTGAAGCTTTCTTT. This rearrangement joins TRBV7-9 to TRBJ1-1; 10 bases align to TRBD1. The CDR3 runs to 15 residues. Germline CDR1 reads SEHNR; CDR2 reads FQNEAQ (reference sequence). With V trimmed by 8 bases and J by 4 bases, 10 bases remained unmatched.